A selection of T cell receptor beta chains follows, all from one sample in a study of glioma-infiltrating T cells. TCRdb fed the multiplex PCR reads into MiXCR, producing one record per CDR3 protein. The data show around 90,000 distinct CDR3 sequences, 35% to 45% seen once. Sequenced sample: glioma tissue, nonneoplastic brain tissue, or PBMCs (not recorded which). These receptors were obtained from a human donor with low-grade glioma or glioblastoma, undergoing nonglioma brain surgery, or in good health (not recorded which). The CDR3 runs from the conserved cysteine through the conserved F or W. The D gene is left open where the match is weak. Clone size is given for some rows only: seen once, a few or many times, or a class if the clone is expanded.

clone size	V gene	J gene	D gene	CDR3 protein	CDR3 DNA
many	TRBV30	TRBJ2-1	TRBD2	CALGLAKVGEQFF	TGTGCCCTCGGACTAGCGAAGGTCGGTGAGCAGTTCTTC
-	TRBV14	TRBJ1-2	-	CTSSQDMRGRAGYTF	TGTACCAGCAGCCAAGATATGCGGGGGCGCGCTGGCTACACCTTC
-	TRBV20-1	TRBJ1-2	-	CSARYALGEVNYGYTF	TGCAGTGCTAGATATGCCCTGGGTGAGGTAAACTATGGCTACACCTTC
many	TRBV19	TRBJ2-7	-	CASSRGYSYEQYF	TGTGCCAGTAGTAGAGGCTATTCCTACGAGCAGTACTTC
many	TRBV5-1	TRBJ2-2	TRBD2	CASSFGRDTGELFF	TGCGCCAGCAGCTTCGGGAGGGACACCGGGGAGCTGTTTTTT
-	TRBV29-1	TRBJ1-1	-	CSVGQRLTNTEAFF	TGCAGCGTAGGACAGAGACTGACGAACACTGAAGCTTTCTTT
-	TRBV20-1	TRBJ2-5	-	CSARDFQLAYETQYF	TGCAGTGCTAGAGATTTCCAACTAGCTTATGAGACACAGTACTTC
once	TRBV3-1	TRBJ2-7	TRBD2	CASRQLAGNSKQYF	TGTGCCAGCAGACAACTAGCGGGAAACAGTAAGCAGTACTTC
-	TRBV3-1	TRBJ2-5	-	CASSRDQLQETQCF	TGTGCCAGCAGTAGGGACCAACTCCAAGAGACCCAGTGCTTC
once	TRBV20-1	TRBJ1-5	TRBD1	CSARGQGEDQPQHF	TGCAGTGCTAGAGGACAGGGGGAGGATCAGCCCCAGCATTTT
once	TRBV25-1	TRBJ1-5	-	CASRGGSNQPQHF	TGTGCCAGCAGGGGGGGATCCAATCAGCCCCAGCATTTT
many	TRBV7-6	TRBJ1-3	-	CASSLGRSSGNTIYF	TGTGCCAGCAGCTTGGGACGTTCCTCTGGAAACACCATATATTTT
many	TRBV18	TRBJ1-1	-	CASSPPAGNTEALF	TGTGCCAGCTCACCACCAGCAGGGAACACTGAAGCTCTCTTT
many	TRBV19	TRBJ2-1	TRBD1	CASNNRGYGNEQFF	TGTGCCAGTAATAACAGGGGGTATGGCAATGAGCAGTTCTTC
once	TRBV6-1	TRBJ2-3	TRBD2	CASSPSSETSVSTDTQYF	TGTGCCAGCAGCCCCAGCAGCGAGACTAGCGTAAGCACAGATACGCAGTATTTT
many	TRBV11-1	TRBJ2-1	TRBD2	CASSPGLAGVEQFF	TGTGCCAGCAGCCCCGGACTAGCGGGAGTGGAGCAGTTCTTC
-	TRBV3-1	TRBJ2-3	-	CASSQIPGSRYTQYF	TGTGCCAGCAGCCAAATCCCAGGGAGTAGATATACTCAGTATTTT
many	TRBV19	TRBJ2-1	TRBD2	CASRLRLAGNNEQFF	TGTGCCAGTAGATTGCGACTAGCGGGGAACAATGAGCAGTTCTTC
many	TRBV10-3	TRBJ2-1	TRBD1	CAIGDRQSDEQFF	TGTGCCATCGGGGACAGGCAAAGCGATGAGCAGTTCTTC
-	TRBV20-1	TRBJ2-5	-	CSDRKLLLKETQYF	TGTAGTGATAGAAAGCTTCTACTAAAAGAGACCCAGTACTTC
once	TRBV24-1	TRBJ2-5	-	CATSGYSHRAKTQYF	TGTGCCACCAGTGGTTATAGTCACAGGGCCAAGACCCAGTACTTC
many	TRBV24-1	TRBJ2-2	-	CATRTANTGELFF	TGTGCCACCAGGACGGCTAACACCGGGGAGCTGTTTTTT
many	TRBV5-1	TRBJ1-4	TRBD1	CASSSGTDREKLFF	TGCGCCAGCAGCTCCGGGACAGATCGTGAAAAACTGTTTTTT
-	TRBV6-2/TRBV6-3	TRBJ1-1	-	CASSYSIEGFF	TGTGCCAGCAGTTACTCGATTGAAGGTTTCTTT